These 16 T cell receptor beta chains share one sample of origin, sequenced in a study of blood T cell repertoires in COVID-19. The data were produced by immunoSEQ multiplex PCR, yet TCRdb's version contains in-frame clones alone and is incomplete. The data show roughly 390,000 clones, approximately 87% seen once. The sequencing sample was made of peripheral blood. All receptors come from a woman in her 30s with COVID-19, enrolled during active disease.

This clone was recorded a few times. The chain recombines TRBV5-4 with TRBJ1-1; the D gene is possibly TRBD1 (6 bases). The ends were cut back, 0 bases at V and 1 base at J, with 10 bases in the middle. Germline V gene data show CDR1 as SGHNT and CDR2 as YYREEE (reference sequence). This CDR3 has 15 residues. In DNA, the CDR3 is TGTGCCAGCAGCTTGGCGAGACAGGCGAACACTGAAGCTTTCTTT. This gives the protein CASSLARQANTEAFF.

V gene TRBV3-1 (or the pseudogene TRBV3-2) combines with J gene TRBJ1-1; TRBD1 matches 8 bases. Germline lookup yields CDR1 LGHDT and CDR2 YNNKEL (reference sequence). There are 13 residues in the CDR3. J gave up 1 base and V 6 bases, and 1 base lay outside the gene matches. CDR3 in DNA: TGTGCCAGCAGTACAGGGGGGAACACTGAAGCTTTCTTT. Translating gives CASSTGGNTEAFF.

J is TRBJ1-6 and V is TRBV6-6, with TRBD1 as a possible D gene (6 bases). The germline V and J ends were trimmed by 0 bases and 15 bases, with 18 bases remaining between them. Germline V gene data show CDR1 as MNHNY and CDR2 as SVGAGI (reference sequence). This CDR3 region has 15 residues. Here the CDR3 reads CASSYSTGVYSVLHF. The CDR3 DNA follows: TGTGCCAGCAGTTACTCGACAGGTGTCTATTCGGTCCTCCACTTT.

This chain uses TRBV10-1 with TRBJ1-2, with no clear D. V was pared by 4 bases and J by 4 bases, with 13 bases between. CDR1 is WNHNN and CDR2 is SYGVQD in the germline V gene (reference sequence). The CDR3 has 14 amino acids. The CDR3 spells CASSGDSLPYGYTF. As DNA, the CDR3 is TGCGCCAGCAGTGGAGATTCCCTCCCCTATGGCTACACCTTC.

The chain uses TRBV6-4 and TRBJ2-3; the match to TRBD1 covers 9 bases. The CDR3 is 15 residues long. Germline V gene sequence: CDR1 MRHNA, CDR2 SNTAGT. Trimming at V came to 2 bases and at J to 3 bases, leaving 3 bases not matched to a gene. CDR3 sequence reads: CASSDPTGGTDTQYF. CDR3 bases: TGTGCCAGCAGTGACCCGACAGGGGGAACAGATACGCAGTATTTT.

The chain employs TRBV10-3 and TRBJ2-2; D is possibly TRBD2 (5 bases). Trimming took 6 bases from V and 3 from J, leaving 14 bases between them. There are 15 residues in the CDR3. The V gene's germline CDR1 is ENHRY and CDR2 SYGVKD. The CDR3: CAIRATGWDTGELFF. In DNA form, the CDR3 reads TGTGCCATCAGAGCGACGGGATGGGACACCGGGGAGCTGTTTTTT.

This clone came up once. V usage is TRBV4-1 and J usage is TRBJ1-1; TRBD1 might be the D (6 bases). CDR1 is MGHRA and CDR2 is YSYEKL in the germline V gene. Trimming shortened V by 1 base and J by 1 base, and 19 bases separated the two germline ends. The CDR3 is made up of 18 amino acids. The CDR3: CASSQATQGRVGNTEAFF. CDR3 nucleotide sequence: TGCGCCAGCAGCCAAGCTACCCAGGGGCGGGTGGGGAACACTGAAGCTTTCTTT.

With regard to this clone: At one end the junction does not follow the germline gene, possibly because of a read error. The gene calls are TRBV11-2 and TRBJ2-3; TRBD2 matches 10 bases. The CDR3 totals 17 residues. Germline V CDR1 and CDR2: SGHAT, FQNNGV. DNA of the CDR3: TGTGCCAGCAGCGTAGACCCCGGGACTAGCGCGGCAGATACGCAGTATTTT. This gives the protein CASSVDPGTSAADTQYF.

The rearrangement links TRBV28 to TRBJ2-3; 14 bases match TRBD2. The ends lost 5 bases at V and 5 bases at J; junction bases unmatched: 6. This CDR3 has 16 amino acids. Germline CDR1 reads MDHEN; CDR2 reads SYDVKM. The CDR3 protein is CASSPGTSGRVDTQYF. DNA of the CDR3: TGTGCCAGCAGTCCCGGGACTAGCGGGAGAGTAGATACGCAGTATTTT. The whole variable domain, remainder taken from reference TRBV28 and TRBJ2-3, is DVKVTQSSRYLVKRTGEKVFLECVQDMDHENMFWYRQDPGLGLRLIYFSYDVKMKEKGDIPEGYSVSREKKERFSLILESASTNQTSMYLCASSPGTSGRVDTQYFGPGTRLTVL.

This clone was seen only once. The chain links TRBV6-5 to TRBJ2-1; TRBD1 aligns across 8 bases. Germline CDR1 MNHEY, CDR2 SVGAGI. The CDR3 contains 14 residues. V was clipped by 6 bases and J by 8 bases; unmatched bases: 9. DNA for the CDR3: TGTGCCAGCAGGGATCCAGGGGGCAATGATGAGCAGTTCTTC. Protein sequence: CASRDPGGNDEQFF.

This clone has at least ten counts. This chain uses TRBV2 with TRBJ1-1; D is perhaps TRBD1 (6 bases). The V end lost 4 bases, the J end lost 2 bases, and 8 bases lay between the germline ends. Germline CDR1 reads SNHLY; CDR2 reads FYNNEI. The CDR3 has 13 amino acids. The CDR3 here is CASSVDSNTEAFF. The CDR3 region has the DNA TGTGCCAGCAGTGTGGACAGCAACACTGAAGCTTTCTTT.

J is TRBJ2-3 and V is TRBV3-1 (or the pseudogene TRBV3-2); 15 positions match TRBD2. The CDR3 contains 14 residues. Germline CDR1 is LGHDT and CDR2 is YNNKEL (reference sequence). Losses at the gene ends were 6 bases for V and 5 bases for J; bases not matched to a gene: 0. The DNA for the CDR3 is TGTGCCAGCAGGGGACTAGCGGGAGGAGATACGCAGTATTTT. Its translation: CASRGLAGGDTQYF.

This clone was seen once. The chain links TRBV6-5 to TRBJ2-7, with 8 bases aligning to TRBD2. CDR1 and CDR2 from the germline V gene are MNHEY and SVGAGI. This CDR3 comprises 15 residues. Unmatched junction bases numbered 6, after V lost 5 bases and J lost 0 bases. The CDR3 coding sequence is TGTGCCAGCAGTAAACTAGCGGACTACTCCTACGAGCAGTACTTC. Protein product: CASSKLADYSYEQYF.

V is TRBV24-1 and J is TRBJ1-1; TRBD1 matches 7 bases. Germline-derived CDR1 and CDR2 are KGHDR and SFDVKD. CDR3 length: 13 amino acids. Unmatched junction bases numbered 4, after V lost 10 bases and J lost 0 bases. The CDR3 region has the DNA TGTGCCACTCGGGACAGCCTGAACACTGAAGCTTTCTTT. Translating it yields CATRDSLNTEAFF.

CDR3: CASSPMESTGELFF. In nucleotides, the CDR3 is TGTGCCAGCTCCCCCATGGAGTCAACCGGGGAGCTGTTTTTT. This sequence joins TRBV18 and TRBJ2-2, with D hard to call. CDR3 size: 14 residues. Per germline, CDR1 KGHSH and CDR2 LQKENI. V lost 6 bases and J lost 5, with 13 bases in between.

The chain is built from TRBV3-1 (or the pseudogene TRBV3-2) and TRBJ2-3; 10 bases align to TRBD1. J lost 5 bases, V lost 2 bases, and 4 bases had no gene match. Germline CDR1 is LGHDT and CDR2 is YNNKEL (reference sequence). The CDR3 sequence is 15 residues long. The CDR3 DNA is TGTGCCAGCAGCCAACCGGGACAGGGGATAGATACGCAGTATTTT. It yields the protein CASSQPGQGIDTQYF.